The present TCR beta chain was sequenced within a study of CD8 T cells in Susac syndrome. Study-level background: Of the sequenced Susac syndrome patients, five or six had active disease and roughly eight were in remission.

TCR beta was sequenced from blood CD8+ and CD4+ T cells. An input of about 0.5 to 1 ug of RNA was subjected to reverse transcription using random hexamers. TCR beta CDR3 was amplified by immunoSEQ multiplex PCR. This amplification extended across 54 Vbeta and 13 Jbeta segments. TCRdb called the immunoSEQ multiplex PCR reads again in MiXCR, with one record for every CDR3 protein. The repertoire holds roughly 88,000 distinct CDR3 sequences, approximately 96% seen once, with roughly 0.4% in the top ten. The ends were cut back, 4 bases at V and 3 bases at J, with 14 bases in the middle. Per germline, CDR1 SGDLS and CDR2 YYNGEE. The CDR3 covers 14 residues.

Sequenced material: CD8+ T cells from PBMCs. The TCR was taken from a human donor with Susac syndrome. The genes are TRBV9 and TRBJ2-7, with D perhaps matching TRBD2 (6 bases). Written as DNA, the CDR3 is TGTGCCAGCAGCCCGTCAGGGAGGTTCTACGAGCAGTACTTC. This encodes CASSPSGRFYEQYF.